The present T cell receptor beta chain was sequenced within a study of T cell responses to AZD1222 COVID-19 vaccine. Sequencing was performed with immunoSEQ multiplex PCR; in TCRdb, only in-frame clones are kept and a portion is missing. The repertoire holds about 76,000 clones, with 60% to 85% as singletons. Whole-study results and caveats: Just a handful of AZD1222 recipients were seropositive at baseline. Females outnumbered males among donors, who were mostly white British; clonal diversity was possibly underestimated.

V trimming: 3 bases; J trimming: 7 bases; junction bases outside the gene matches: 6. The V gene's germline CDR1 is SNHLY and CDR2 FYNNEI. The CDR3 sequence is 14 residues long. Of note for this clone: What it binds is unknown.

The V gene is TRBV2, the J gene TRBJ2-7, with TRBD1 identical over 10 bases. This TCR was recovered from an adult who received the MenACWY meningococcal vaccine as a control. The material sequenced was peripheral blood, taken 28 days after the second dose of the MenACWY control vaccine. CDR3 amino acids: CASSDDRGRLEQYF. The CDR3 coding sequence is TGTGCCAGCAGTGACGACAGGGGGCGCCTTGAGCAGTACTTC.